The 3 T cell receptor beta chains listed next were all sequenced from one sample in a study of glioma-infiltrating T cells after dendritic cell vaccination. The time point is: after dendritic cell vaccination, including at tumor progression/relapse. Measured with immunoSEQ multiplex PCR; TCRdb has only the in-frame clones, and not every one. Counted here are tens of thousands of clones, approximately 91% occurring once; the ten biggest clones make up 5% to 6.5%. Sequencing used blood, obtained after dendritic cell vaccination. The origin of the receptors is a human donor with glioblastoma.

This clone was picked up one time. The V call is TRBV28, the J call TRBJ2-6, with D possibly TRBD2 on 6 matching bases. This CDR3 is 15 amino acids long. The germline gives CDR1 MDHEN, CDR2 SYDVKM. V lost 3 bases and J 4 bases, leaving 10 bases between the germline ends. CDR3 protein: CASSFGGRGANVLTF. The CDR3 DNA reads as TGTGCCAGCAGTTTTGGAGGGAGGGGGGCCAACGTCCTGACTTTC.

In this sample, this clone turned up a few times. The gene calls are TRBV5-8 and TRBJ1-5; 7 bases match TRBD1. There are 15 residues in the CDR3. V was pared by 4 bases and J by 1 base, with 5 bases of the junction left unmatched. In germline, CDR1 is SGHTS, CDR2 YDEGEE. The DNA of the CDR3 is TGTGCCAGCAGCCTGGTGGGACAGAGCAATCAGCCCCAGCATTTT. It translates to CASSLVGQSNQPQHF.

In the case of this clone: The junction differs from germline at one of its ends, possibly a read error. Other DNA sequences in this specimen translate into the identical CDR3. The chain is built from TRBV19 and TRBJ2-7; TRBD2 matches at 13 bases. CDR1 and CDR2 (germline): LNHDA, SQIVND (reference sequence). The CDR3 spans 15 residues. In DNA, the CDR3 is TGCGCCAGTAGTCAGTCCGGGACTAGCGGGATCAAGCAGTACTTC. Residues: CASSQSGTSGIKQYF.